Below are 20 T cell receptor beta chains sequenced from a single sample in a study of metastatic and nonmetastatic thyroid tumors. There were no patients who had received any treatment before thyroid surgery. MiXCR was used by TCRdb to re-call the PCR reads. The sample carries 25,000 to 30,000 clones, under 15% recorded once. The specimen was blood. The receptors derive from a female donor with papillary thyroid cancer or a benign thyroid nodule (not recorded which). Some clones in this sample may be carry-over from other donors' samples.

This clone was seen at least ten times. This chain uses TRBV19 with TRBJ1-4; 9 bases fit TRBD1. Germline V CDR1 and CDR2: LNHDA, SQIVND (reference sequence). This CDR3 comprises 16 residues. Unmatched junction bases numbered 6, after V lost 6 bases and J lost 1 base. CDR3: CASRMTGGITNEKLFF. In DNA, the CDR3 is TGTGCCAGTAGGATGACAGGGGGTATAACTAATGAAAAACTGTTTTTT. Based on the CDR3 plus reference TRBV19 and TRBJ1-4, the full variable domain is DGGITQSPKYLFRKEGQNVTLSCEQNLNHDAMYWYRQDPGQGLRLIYYSQIVNDFQKGDIAEGYSVSREKKESFPLTVTSAQKNPTAFYLCASRMTGGITNEKLFFGSGTQLSVL.

This clone appeared many times. The rearrangement uses TRBV7-9 and TRBJ2-7; no firm D call. The germline V gene encodes CDR1 SEHNR and CDR2 FQNEAQ (reference sequence). V lost 5 bases and J 3 bases, leaving 11 bases between the germline ends. The CDR3 extends over 13 amino acids. The CDR3 loop reads CASSPPSGYEQYF. The CDR3 nucleotides are TGTGCCAGCAGCCCCCCCTCGGGCTACGAGCAGTACTTC.

Ten or more counts support this clone. V is TRBV5-5 and J is TRBJ1-5; D possibly corresponds to TRBD1 (5 bases). The germline V and J ends were trimmed by 4 bases and 7 bases, with 12 bases remaining between them. Germline V gene lookup returns CDR1 SGHKS and CDR2 YYEKEE (reference sequence). The CDR3 length is 13 residues. The CDR3 sequence: CASSPPGGQPQHF. The CDR3 region has the DNA TGTGCCAGCAGCCCTCCGGGGGGGCAGCCCCAGCATTTT.

This clone has a count of ten or more. The gene calls are TRBV4-1 and TRBJ2-1; TRBD2 aligns across 8 bases. J gave up 0 bases and V 5 bases, and 6 bases lay outside the gene matches. The CDR3 covers 16 residues. In germline, CDR1 is MGHRA, CDR2 YSYEKL. The CDR3 DNA reads TGCGCCAGCAGCGGGAATAGCGGGGTCTCCTACAATGAGCAGTTCTTC. The encoded protein is CASSGNSGVSYNEQFF.

This clone has at least ten counts. This sequence joins TRBV19 and TRBJ2-3, with 11 nucleotides matching TRBD1. After removal of 6 bases from V and 5 bases from J, the junction contained 1 base not matched to a gene. CDR3 length: 13 amino acids. The germline gives CDR1 LNHDA, CDR2 SQIVND (reference sequence). CDR3 bases: TGTGCCAGTAGGGGGACAGGGGGAGATACGCAGTATTTT. Translation gives CASRGTGGDTQYF.

As for this clone: Compared with germline, one end of the junction differs, possibly owing to a read error. The chain carries TRBV4-2 and TRBJ1-6, with a possible D match to TRBD1 (5 bases). The CDR3 is 18 amino acids. Germline loops: CDR1 LGHNA, CDR2 YNFKEQ. The CDR3 DNA is TGTGCCAGCAGCCCTCAACTCTCCCAGACAGACTATTATTCACCCCTCCACTTT. This encodes CASSPQLSQTDYYSPLHF.

This clone was observed many times. The V and J genes are TRBV7-3 and TRBJ2-1; 12 bases are a match to TRBD2. J was trimmed by 7 bases and V by 5 bases; bases with no gene match: 24. CDR1 and CDR2 (germline): SGHTA, FQGTGA. The CDR3 is 21 amino acids. CDR3 sequence (DNA): TGTGCCAGCAGCCCCGCTTTTGGGGCTAGCGGGAGGGCAAGAAGCGGAAATGAGCAGTTCTTC. It codes for CASSPAFGASGRARSGNEQFF.

This clone occurred many times. The rearrangement joins TRBV7-6 to TRBJ2-1; possible D gene TRBD1, 6 bases. The CDR3 loop spans 17 amino acids. Germline CDR1 is SGHVS and CDR2 is FNYEAQ. The V end was cut by 4 bases, the J end by 0 bases, with 16 bases between. CDR3 in amino acids: CASSSLGGTSSYNEQFF. CDR3 sequence (DNA): TGTGCCAGCAGCTCCCTAGGGGGTACTAGCTCCTACAATGAGCAGTTCTTC.

This clone was observed many times. The CDR3 spells CASSLGDTQYF. The CDR3 DNA sequence: TGTGCCAGCAGCTTGGGAGATACGCAGTATTTT. The rearrangement links TRBV11-2 to TRBJ2-3; no definite D call. Trimming took off 3 bases at V and 5 bases at J, with 3 bases between the two ends. CDR1 is SGHAT, CDR2 FQNNGV, per germline. The CDR3 loop spans 11 amino acids.

Points on this clone: An end of the junction does not agree with germline; a read error may underlie this. The chain couples TRBV7-9 to TRBJ1-4; no firm D call. The CDR3 contains 15 residues. Germline CDR1 SEHNR, CDR2 FQNEAQ (reference sequence). This chain's CDR3 is CACSLFLGENEKLFF. In DNA, the CDR3 is TGTGCCTGCAGCTTATTTCTCGGGGAAAATGAAAAACTGTTTTTT.

This clone was observed at least ten times. This chain links TRBV7-3 with TRBJ2-7; 8 nucleotides agree with TRBD2. The germline V gene has CDR1 SGHTA and CDR2 FQGTGA. Losses at the gene ends were 1 base for V and 1 base for J; bases not matched to a gene: 3. The CDR3 extends over 15 amino acids. The CDR3 DNA sequence: TGTGCCAGCAGCTTAAATCCTAGCGGGTCCTACGAGCAGTACTTC. Translated: CASSLNPSGSYEQYF.

This clone has ten or more counts. The chain carries TRBV28 and TRBJ1-5; possible D gene TRBD1, 6 bases. The CDR3 extends over 12 amino acids. Germline V gene data show CDR1 as MDHEN and CDR2 as SYDVKM. V was trimmed by 10 bases and J by 8 bases, leaving 15 bases between them. The CDR3 loop is CATTGGVKPQHF. In DNA, the CDR3 is TGTGCCACTACTGGGGGCGTAAAGCCCCAGCATTTT.

This clone was counted at least ten times. The chain is built from TRBV6-4 and TRBJ2-1; 12 positions match TRBD2. The germline V gene encodes CDR1 MRHNA and CDR2 SNTAGT. Trimming cost V 0 bases and J 6 bases; bases outside gene matches: 0. The CDR3 length is 15 residues. The CDR3 sequence is CASSDSTSGSNEQFF. As DNA, the CDR3 is TGTGCCAGCAGTGACTCGACTAGCGGGAGCAATGAGCAGTTCTTC.

This clone was observed a handful of times. This chain joins TRBV6-1 and TRBJ1-6; the D is unclear. Germline V gene sequence: CDR1 MNHNS, CDR2 SASEGT. This CDR3 spans 13 amino acids. V shed 7 bases and J shed 8 bases, with 12 bases lying between them. CDR3 nucleotides: TGTGCCAGCATTGATCACGATGATTCACCCCTCCACTTT. Amino acids: CASIDHDDSPLHF.

This clone was seen repeatedly, ten times or more. The chain uses TRBV9 and TRBJ1-1, with a weak D call TRBD1 (5 bases). Deletions cut 3 bases from V and 0 bases from J, with 12 bases between. This CDR3 is 15 amino acids long. Germline lookup yields CDR1 SGDLS and CDR2 YYNGEE. The DNA of the CDR3 is TGTGCCAGCAGCGCGACAGTGGGCATGAACACTGAAGCTTTCTTT. It encodes CASSATVGMNTEAFF.

This clone was observed many times. The chain employs TRBV6-1 and TRBJ1-4; D remains unclear. V was trimmed by 8 bases and J by 5 bases, leaving 15 bases between them. The CDR3 covers 14 residues. In germline, CDR1 is MNHNS, CDR2 SASEGT. The CDR3 region has the DNA TGTGCCAGCGAGGGCGGGCAGCTCAATGAAAAACTGTTTTTT. Amino acid sequence: CASEGGQLNEKLFF.

This clone has at least ten counts. This chain uses TRBV27 with TRBJ2-2; D gene ambiguous. The CDR3 runs to 14 residues. The germline V gene encodes CDR1 MNHEY and CDR2 SMNVEV (reference sequence). The V and J ends lost 6 bases and 2 bases respectively, with 10 bases between them. The chain's CDR3 is CASRWAYNTGELFF. The CDR3 bases are TGTGCCAGCAGGTGGGCATATAACACCGGGGAGCTGTTTTTT.

In this sample, this clone turned up many times. The rearrangement links TRBV19 to TRBJ1-4; unclear D gene. CDR3 length: 14 residues. Per germline, CDR1 LNHDA and CDR2 SQIVND (reference sequence). Trimming left V 4 bases short and J 0 bases short, with 6 bases between. CDR3 in DNA: TGTGCCAGTAGTAACACACCAACTAATGAAAAACTGTTTTTT. It is translated as CASSNTPTNEKLFF.

The chain links TRBV20-1 to TRBJ2-5; D might be TRBD2 (5 bases). CDR3 length: 13 amino acids. V lost 3 bases, J lost 4 bases, and 12 bases lay in between. From germline, CDR1 is DFQATT and CDR2 SNEGSKA (reference sequence). The CDR3 sequence: CSARKLGGETQYF. CDR3 nucleotides: TGCAGTGCTAGGAAACTAGGAGGAGAGACCCAGTACTTC.

This clone was detected a few times. The rearrangement links TRBV11-1 to TRBJ2-1, with D possibly being TRBD1 (6 bases). The CDR3 runs 18 residues. Trimming took off 0 bases at V and 5 bases at J, with 20 bases between the two ends. The V gene's germline CDR1 is SGHAT and CDR2 FQDESV (reference sequence). In nucleotides, the CDR3 is TGTGCCAGCAGCTTAGCGGTGAGGTGGGGGCACTGGGACAATGAGCAGTTCTTC. Protein product: CASSLAVRWGHWDNEQFF. The variable domain in full, with the rest retrieved from reference TRBV11-1 and TRBJ2-1, is EAEVAQSPRYKITEKSQAVAFWCDPISGHATLYWYRQILGQGPELLVQFQDESVVDDSQLPKDRFSAERLKGVDSTLKIQPAELGDSAMYLCASSLAVRWGHWDNEQFFGPGTRLTVL.